The entry below gives a single T cell receptor (beta chain) sequence along with its context. No antigen is known for it. The sample originates from a study of blood T cells in healthy people across ages. Overall study results and limits: Versus aged donors, long-lived donors had higher diversity and more naive CD4+ cells.

Each sample provided at least 5 micrograms of extracted total RNA. A J-beta primer mix and a sample-barcoded 5' primer were used in a second PCR of about 7 to 12 cycles. TCRdb independently ran MiXCR on the 5' RACE reads; one entry per CDR3 protein. The sample carries some 640,000 distinct CDR3 sequences, more than 40% recorded once. Germline CDR1 reads DFQATT; CDR2 reads SNEGSKA (reference sequence). CDR3 size: 16 residues. After removal of 5 bases from V and 4 bases from J, the junction contained 14 bases not matched to a gene. This receptor was obtained from a woman aged 55-69 years in good health. Material for sequencing was blood. This sequence joins TRBV20-1 and TRBJ1-5; TRBD1 aligns across 7 bases. DNA for the CDR3: TGCAGTGCTCAGAGGACGTCAGGGGGTACTAATCAGCCCCAGCATTTT. It yields the protein CSAQRTSGGTNQPQHF.